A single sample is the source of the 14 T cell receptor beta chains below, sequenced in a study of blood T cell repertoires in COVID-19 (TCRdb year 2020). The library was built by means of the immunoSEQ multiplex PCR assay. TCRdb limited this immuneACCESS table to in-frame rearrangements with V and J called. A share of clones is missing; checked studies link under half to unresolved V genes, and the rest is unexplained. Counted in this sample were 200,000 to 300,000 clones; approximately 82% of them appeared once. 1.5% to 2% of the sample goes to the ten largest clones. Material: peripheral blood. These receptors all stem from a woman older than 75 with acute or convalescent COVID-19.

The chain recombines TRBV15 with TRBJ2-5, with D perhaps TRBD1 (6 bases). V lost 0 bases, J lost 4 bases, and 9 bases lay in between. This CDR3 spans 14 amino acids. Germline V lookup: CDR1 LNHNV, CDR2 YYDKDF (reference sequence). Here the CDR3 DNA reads TGTGCCACCAGCAGAGACAGGGGCGGAGAGACCCAGTACTTC. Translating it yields CATSRDRGGETQYF.

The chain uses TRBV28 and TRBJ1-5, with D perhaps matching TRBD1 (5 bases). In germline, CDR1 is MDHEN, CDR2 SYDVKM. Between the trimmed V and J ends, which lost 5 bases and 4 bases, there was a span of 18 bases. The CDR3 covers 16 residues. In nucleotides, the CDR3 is TGTGCCAGCAGTCTGGGGAGGGGAGGAGGTAATCAGCCCCAGCATTTT. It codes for CASSLGRGGGNQPQHF.

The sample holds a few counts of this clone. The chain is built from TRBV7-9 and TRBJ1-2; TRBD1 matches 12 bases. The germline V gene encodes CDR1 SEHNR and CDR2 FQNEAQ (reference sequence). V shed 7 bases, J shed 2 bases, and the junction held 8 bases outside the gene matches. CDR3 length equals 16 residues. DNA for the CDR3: TGTGCCAGCACTATTCCGGGACAGGGGGCAAACTATGGCTACACCTTC. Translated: CASTIPGQGANYGYTF. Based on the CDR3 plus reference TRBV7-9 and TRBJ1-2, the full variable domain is DTGVSQNPRHKITKRGQNVTFRCDPISEHNRLYWYRQTLGQGPEFLTYFQNEAQLEKSRLLSDRFSAERPKGSFSTLEIQRTEQGDSAMYLCASTIPGQGANYGYTFGSGTRLTVV.

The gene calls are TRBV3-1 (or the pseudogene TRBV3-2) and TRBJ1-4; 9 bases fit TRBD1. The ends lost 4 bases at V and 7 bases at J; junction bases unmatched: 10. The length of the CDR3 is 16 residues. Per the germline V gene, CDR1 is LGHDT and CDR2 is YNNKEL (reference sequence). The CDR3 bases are TGTGCCAGCAGCCGTCGACAGGGGGGGAGGTTTGAAAAACTGTTTTTT. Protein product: CASSRRQGGRFEKLFF.

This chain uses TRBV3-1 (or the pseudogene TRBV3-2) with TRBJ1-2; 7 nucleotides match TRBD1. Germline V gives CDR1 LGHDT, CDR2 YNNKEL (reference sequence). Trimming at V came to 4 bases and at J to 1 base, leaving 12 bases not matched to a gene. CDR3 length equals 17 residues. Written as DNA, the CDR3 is TGTGCCAGCAGCCCATATTACCGACAGGGACGTAACTATGGCTACACCTTC. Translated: CASSPYYRQGRNYGYTF.

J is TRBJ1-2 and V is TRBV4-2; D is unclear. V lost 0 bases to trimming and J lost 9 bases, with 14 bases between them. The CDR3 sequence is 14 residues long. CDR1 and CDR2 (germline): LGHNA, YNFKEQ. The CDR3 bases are TGTGCCAGCAGCCAAGATGTTCAGGCCGTGAGCTACACCTTC. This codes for CASSQDVQAVSYTF.

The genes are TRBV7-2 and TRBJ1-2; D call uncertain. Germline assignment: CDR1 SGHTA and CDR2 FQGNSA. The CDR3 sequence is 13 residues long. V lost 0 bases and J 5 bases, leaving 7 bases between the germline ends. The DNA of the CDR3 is TGTGCCAGCAGCTTAGCACTCTTTTATGGCTACACCTTC. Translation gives CASSLALFYGYTF. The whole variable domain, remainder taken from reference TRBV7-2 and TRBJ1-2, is GAGVSQSPSNKVTEKGKDVELRCDPISGHTALYWYRQSLGQGLEFLIYFQGNSAPDKSGLPSDRFSAERTGGSVSTLTIQRTQQEDSAVYLCASSLALFYGYTFGSGTRLTVV.

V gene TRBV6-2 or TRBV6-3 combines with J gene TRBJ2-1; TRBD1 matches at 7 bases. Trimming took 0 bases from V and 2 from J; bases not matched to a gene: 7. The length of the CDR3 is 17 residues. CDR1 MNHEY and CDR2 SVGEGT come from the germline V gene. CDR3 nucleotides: TGTGCCAGCAGTTACTCGACAGGGTCGAACCCCTACAATGAGCAGTTCTTC. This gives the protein CASSYSTGSNPYNEQFF.

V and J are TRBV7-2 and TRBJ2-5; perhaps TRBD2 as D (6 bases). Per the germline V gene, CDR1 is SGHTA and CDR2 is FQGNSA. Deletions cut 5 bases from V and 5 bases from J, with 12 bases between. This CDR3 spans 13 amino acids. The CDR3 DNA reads TGTGCCAGCAGCCCGGGGGTAGGGGAGACCCAGTACTTC. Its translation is CASSPGVGETQYF.

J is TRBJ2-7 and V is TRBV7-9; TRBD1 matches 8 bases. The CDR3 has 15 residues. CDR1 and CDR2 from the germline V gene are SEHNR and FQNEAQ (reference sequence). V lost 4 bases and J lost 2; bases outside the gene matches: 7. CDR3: CASSYSGGAPYEQYF. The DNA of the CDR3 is TGTGCCAGCAGCTATTCAGGGGGCGCTCCCTACGAGCAGTACTTC.

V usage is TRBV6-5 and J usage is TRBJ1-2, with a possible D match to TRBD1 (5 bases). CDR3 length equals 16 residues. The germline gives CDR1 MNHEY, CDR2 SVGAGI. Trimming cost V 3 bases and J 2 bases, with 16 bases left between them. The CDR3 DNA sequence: TGTGCCAGCAGTTATTCTCCCGGCCAGGGCAACTATGGCTACACCTTC. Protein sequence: CASSYSPGQGNYGYTF.

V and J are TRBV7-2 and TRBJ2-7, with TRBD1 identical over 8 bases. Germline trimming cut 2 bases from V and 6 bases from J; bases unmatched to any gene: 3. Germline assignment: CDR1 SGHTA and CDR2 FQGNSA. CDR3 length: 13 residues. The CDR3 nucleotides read TGTGCCAGCAGCTTACCAGGGGGCGTCGAGCAGTACTTC. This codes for CASSLPGGVEQYF. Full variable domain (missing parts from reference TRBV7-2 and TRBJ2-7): GAGVSQSPSNKVTEKGKDVELRCDPISGHTALYWYRQSLGQGLEFLIYFQGNSAPDKSGLPSDRFSAERTGGSVSTLTIQRTQQEDSAVYLCASSLPGGVEQYFGPGTRLTVT.

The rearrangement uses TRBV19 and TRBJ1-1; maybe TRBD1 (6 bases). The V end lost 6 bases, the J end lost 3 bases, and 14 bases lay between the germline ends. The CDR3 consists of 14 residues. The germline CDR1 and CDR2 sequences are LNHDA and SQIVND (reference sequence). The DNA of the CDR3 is TGTGCCAGTAGCAACAGGGCCAGGGACACTGAAGCTTTCTTT. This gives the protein CASSNRARDTEAFF. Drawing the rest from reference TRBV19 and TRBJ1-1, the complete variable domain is DGGITQSPKYLFRKEGQNVTLSCEQNLNHDAMYWYRQDPGQGLRLIYYSQIVNDFQKGDIAEGYSVSREKKESFPLTVTSAQKNPTAFYLCASSNRARDTEAFFGQGTRLTVV.

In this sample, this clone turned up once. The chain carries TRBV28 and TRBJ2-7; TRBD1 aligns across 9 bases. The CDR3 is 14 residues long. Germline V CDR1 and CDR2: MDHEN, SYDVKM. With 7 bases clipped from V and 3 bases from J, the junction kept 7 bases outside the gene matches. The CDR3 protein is CASKADRGLYEQYF. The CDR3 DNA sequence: TGTGCCAGCAAGGCGGACAGGGGCCTCTACGAGCAGTACTTC.